This T cell receptor (beta chain) emerged from a study of blood T cell repertoires in COVID-19 (dated by TCRdb to the early 2020s). With respect to the entire study: Samples from collaborators originated in the United States, Italy and Spain and spanned both the acute and convalescent phases of COVID-19. The material from the prospective study consisted of cDNA or gDNA derived from T cells, B-cell-depleted T cells, or PBMCs. The dataset comprised deeply sampled blood TCRbeta repertoires from subjects exposed to, actively infected with, or recovered from COVID-19. A freely available public database, intended as a resource for researchers studying the immune response to SARS-CoV-2, is where the repertoires were released. The samples were drawn from the first 160 participants of the ongoing ImmuneRACE study and from 950 to 1,500 subjects provided by 6 global collaborators. Sample metadata almost always included a de-identified subject ID, COVID-19 status, age in years and sex. HLA class I and class II types, where available, came from metadata supplied by the sample provider rather than from assay-based typing. The full study reports these points: The amount of clinical and demographic metadata varied by source and participant and was provided uncurated.

As concerns this clone: What this receptor recognizes is not known. Per-base qualities were not stored, and no clone one base away is much larger.

The collaborating institutions used their own protocols to collect whole blood in K2EDTA tubes. For TCRbeta analysis, collaborator samples were shipped as frozen whole blood, as isolated PBMCs, or as DNA extracted from either sample type. The CDR3 covers 17 residues, taking in both the cysteine and the phenylalanine. The only DNA kept is the CDR3, 51 bases in frame from the first base. The germline ends are 19 bases apart after V is trimmed by 2 bases and J by 6 bases. CDR1 is given as MNHNS and CDR2 as SASEGT, both from the germline V gene. The immunoSEQ Assay, a bias-controlled multiplex PCR, was used to amplify TCRbeta CDR3 regions from genomic DNA. Concerning the study's data processing: The number of nucleated cells in each sample was estimated from the amplification of reference gene primers within the assay. Sequence reads were collapsed and filtered to measure the absolute abundance of every unique TCRbeta CDR3 rearrangement. Productive Simpson clonality was computed per sample as the square root of Simpson's diversity index over productive rearrangements. Sourced from immuneACCESS, this table was stored by TCRdb with only in-frame sequences that have V and J called. A share of the clones is absent; for the studies checked, an unresolved V gene accounts for under half, and the remainder has no known explanation. That table furnishes V, J and clone size, whereas the DNA furnished D and trimming. Across this sample there are over 150,000 clones, with roughly 71% seen only once. Together, the top ten hold 3.7% of the sample.

This TCR derives from an elderly woman with acute or convalescent COVID-19. In this chain, TRBV6-1 is recombined with TRBJ2-2; the D region possibly corresponds to TRBD1 (5 bases align). Source material: peripheral blood. The encoded CDR3 is CASSEFAPGWAAGELFF. The nucleotide sequence is given as TGTGCCAGCAGTGAATTTGCGCCAGGGTGGGCCGCCGGGGAGCTGTTTTTT.